The clone carrying this TCR beta chain was recorded once. Its antigen is unknown. A much larger clone is a single base away; this may be a read error. The sample originates from a study of post-analysis software for immune sequencing data. For the study at large: Recorded subtypes: relapsing-remitting, secondary progressive, progressive-relapsing; some patients unannotated. Study outcomes and limitations: Compared against controls, patients with multiple sclerosis displayed significantly lower normalized Chao1 diversity. Batch-matched samples strongly co-clustered by F measure. TRBV segments more frequent in patients than in controls numbered five and included TRBV5-6, TRBV5-1 and TRBV20-1.

Deletions cut 0 bases from V and 10 bases from J, with 18 bases between. Looked up from germline, CDR1 is SGHRS and CDR2 is YFSETQ. CDR3 size: 15 residues. The authors incorporated unique molecular identifiers into the TCR beta cDNA libraries. Once roughly 0.9 to 11 million T cells were used, hundreds of thousands of cDNA molecules resulted. TCRdb processed the PCR reads anew with MiXCR; each CDR3 protein has one entry. The sample includes about 190,000 distinct CDR3 sequences, approximately 30% of them seen just once. The sample was blood. This clonotype was obtained from a girl aged 2-17 years with multiple sclerosis. The V and J genes are TRBV5-1 and TRBJ2-3; D is unclear. The CDR3: CASSLACPVERSQYF. In nucleotides, the CDR3 is TGCGCCAGCAGCTTGGCATGTCCGGTGGAAAGGTCGCAGTATTTT.